The 9 T cell receptor beta chains presented below share a single source sample, sequenced in a study of T cells in Graves' hyperthyroidism and ophthalmopathy. Authors of the study amplified TCR beta CDR3 regions from RNA transcripts. Initially, a first-round RT-PCR of the TCR CDR3 employed the HTBI primer set. Via MiXCR, TCRdb re-called the multiplex PCR reads, giving one row per CDR3 protein. This sample has fewer than 600,000 distinct CDR3 sequences, with over 13% found just once. Material: blood. The receptors come from a woman under 30 with Graves' hyperthyroidism.

The CDR3 region is CATSSMGGEKLFF. In DNA, the CDR3 is TGTGCCACCAGCTCGATGGGGGGTGAAAAACTGTTTTTT. V and J are TRBV15 and TRBJ1-4, with D tentatively TRBD1 (5 bases). Germline loops: CDR1 LNHNV, CDR2 YYDKDF (reference sequence). CDR3 size: 13 residues. Between the trimmed V and J ends, which lost 5 bases and 7 bases, there was a span of 11 bases.

The rearrangement links TRBV5-8 to TRBJ1-2; a weak D match, TRBD1 (6 bases). The V gene's germline CDR1 is SGHTS and CDR2 YDEGEE. This CDR3 spans 16 amino acids. V lost 4 bases, J lost 1 base, and 17 bases lay in between. CDR3 sequence reads: CASSVVQGQYNYGYTF. CDR3 nucleotides: TGTGCCAGCAGCGTGGTTCAGGGGCAGTATAACTATGGCTACACCTTC. Full variable domain (remainder filled in from reference TRBV5-8 and TRBJ1-2): EAGVTQSPTHLIKTRGQQATLRCSPISGHTSVYWYQQALGLGLQFLLWYDEGEERNRGNFPPRFSGRQFPNYSSELNVNALELEDSALYLCASSVVQGQYNYGYTFGSGTRLTVV.

Notes on this clonotype: A read error may explain this, as a much larger clone is one base away. V gene TRBV18 combines with J gene TRBJ1-2; the D gene is possibly TRBD1 (5 bases). Per the germline V gene, CDR1 is KGHSH and CDR2 is LQKENI. The CDR3 covers 16 residues. The CDR3 DNA reads as TGTGCCAGCCCACCTGGGGAGGGGCCTGCTAACTATGGCTACACCTTC. It translates to CASPPGEGPANYGYTF.

This clonotype was observed many times. Here the CDR3 reads CASSHRTADYNEQFF. For the CDR3, the DNA is TGTGCCAGCAGTCATCGGACAGCTGACTACAATGAGCAGTTCTTC. The chain recombines TRBV2 with TRBJ2-1, with a weak D call TRBD1 (6 bases). Trimming shortened V by 5 bases and J by 3 bases, and 14 bases separated the two germline ends. Germline V gives CDR1 SNHLY, CDR2 FYNNEI. This CDR3 has 15 amino acids.

Comment on this clonotype: One base away lies a much larger clone, so this may be a sequencing read error. This chain joins TRBV19 and TRBJ2-7, with D maybe TRBD1 (5 bases). The CDR3 has 15 amino acids. Germline V CDR1 and CDR2: LNHDA, SQIVND (reference sequence). With 1 base removed from V and 5 bases from J, the gap between germline ends came to 15 bases. The CDR3 DNA follows: TGTGCCAGTAGTATAGGGGGCTTAGCTTTCGACGAGCAGTACTTC. This translates into CASSIGGLAFDEQYF. Filled out from reference TRBV19 and TRBJ2-7, the complete variable domain reads DGGITQSPKYLFRKEGQNVTLSCEQNLNHDAMYWYRQDPGQGLRLIYYSQIVNDFQKGDIAEGYSVSREKKESFPLTVTSAQKNPTAFYLCASSIGGLAFDEQYFGPGTRLTVT.

The V and J genes are TRBV27 and TRBJ2-7; TRBD2 matches 9 bases. The CDR3 is 15 amino acids. V gave up 6 bases and J gave up 2 bases; unmatched junction bases: 8. Per germline, CDR1 MNHEY and CDR2 SMNVEV (reference sequence). In nucleotides, the CDR3 is TGTGCCAGCAGCCCCGGGACTAGCATACCCTACGAGCAGTACTTC. This translates into CASSPGTSIPYEQYF.

This clonotype was seen a few times. With a much larger clone just one base away, this may be a read error. The rearrangement links TRBV18 to TRBJ2-5; the D is unclear. The CDR3 has 13 amino acids. Germline V CDR1 and CDR2: KGHSH, LQKENI. Here the CDR3 DNA reads TGTGCCAGCTCCTCAGGAGTTGTAGAGGCCCAGTACTTC. The encoded protein is CASSSGVVEAQYF.

This clonotype came up many times. In nucleotides, the CDR3 is TGTGCCAGCAGCATGAAACCAGGGGTGAACACTGAAGCTTTCTTT. Its translation: CASSMKPGVNTEAFF. The rearrangement links TRBV27 to TRBJ1-1; possible D gene TRBD1, 6 bases. The CDR3 sequence is 15 residues long. The germline V and J ends were trimmed by 6 bases and 0 bases, with 14 bases remaining between them. Germline values: CDR1 MNHEY, CDR2 SMNVEV (reference sequence).

This clonotype was observed a handful of times. One end of the junction does not line up with germline, which may come from a read error. The chain links TRBV6-1 to TRBJ2-1; perhaps TRBD1 as D (6 bases). This CDR3 spans 16 amino acids. The germline V gene has CDR1 MNHNS and CDR2 SASEGT. The DNA for the CDR3 is TGTGCCAGCAGTGAGATTTGGGGGCAAGCTTTCAATGAGCAGTCCTTC. Translation gives CASSEIWGQAFNEQSF.